Below, 2 T cell receptor beta chains from the same sample are listed, as sequenced in a study of shared clonotypes between healthy human individuals. Only in-frame clones appear in the TCRdb table, and some are missing; sequencing was by immunoSEQ multiplex PCR. The table includes millions of clones, more than 85% detected once. Source material: naive CD4+ T cells from PBMCs. Subset noted: CD45RA+ positively selected. The receptors were sampled from a man aged 18 to 29 in good health. Some clones in this sample may be carry-over from other donors' samples.

The V call is TRBV18, the J call TRBJ2-1, with D maybe TRBD2 (7 bases). V lost 3 bases, J lost 8 bases, and 11 bases lay in between. From germline, CDR1 is KGHSH and CDR2 LQKENI. The CDR3 totals 13 residues. Here the CDR3 reads CASSPSGGDEQFF. The CDR3 region has the DNA TGTGCCAGCTCACCGTCGGGGGGCGATGAGCAGTTCTTC.

This chain joins TRBV28 and TRBJ1-2; 9 nucleotides match TRBD1. V shed 6 bases and J 4 bases; nucleotides not matched to a gene: 9. There are 15 residues in the CDR3. Germline loops: CDR1 MDHEN, CDR2 SYDVKM. The CDR3 loop is CASRTRTGGGYGYTF. The CDR3 DNA sequence: TGTGCCAGCAGAACAAGAACAGGGGGCGGCTATGGCTACACCTTC.